This T cell receptor (beta chain) was sequenced during a study of T cell responses to AZD1222 COVID-19 vaccine. Repertoires were generated with immunoSEQ multiplex PCR, while TCRdb's copy carries only in-frame clones and drops some. The table lists around 99,000 clones, more than 70% of them singletons. V trimming: 4 bases; J trimming: 2 bases; junction bases outside the gene matches: 2. Germline V gene data show CDR1 as MNHEY and CDR2 as SVGEGT. The CDR3 runs 13 residues. This sequence joins TRBV6-2 or TRBV6-3 and TRBJ2-7; 7 nucleotides align to TRBD2. The clonotype was recovered from an adult who received the AZD1222 COVID-19 vaccine. The sample consisted of peripheral blood, taken 28 days after the second AZD1222 dose. CDR3 amino acids: CASSFGTTYEQYF. Written as DNA, the CDR3 is TGTGCCAGCAGTTTTGGGACTACCTACGAGCAGTACTTC.